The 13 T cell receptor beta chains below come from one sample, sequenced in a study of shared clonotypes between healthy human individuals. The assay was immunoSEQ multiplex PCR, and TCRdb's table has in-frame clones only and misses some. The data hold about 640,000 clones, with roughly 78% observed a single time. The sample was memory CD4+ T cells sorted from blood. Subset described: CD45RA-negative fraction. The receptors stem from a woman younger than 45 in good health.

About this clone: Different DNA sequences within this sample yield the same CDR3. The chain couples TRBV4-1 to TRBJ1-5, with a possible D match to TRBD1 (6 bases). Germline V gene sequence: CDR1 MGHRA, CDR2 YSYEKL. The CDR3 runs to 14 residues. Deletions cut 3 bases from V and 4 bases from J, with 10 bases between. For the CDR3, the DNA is TGCGCCAGCAGCCAGGAACAGGGAAATCAGCCCCAGCATTTT. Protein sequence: CASSQEQGNQPQHF.

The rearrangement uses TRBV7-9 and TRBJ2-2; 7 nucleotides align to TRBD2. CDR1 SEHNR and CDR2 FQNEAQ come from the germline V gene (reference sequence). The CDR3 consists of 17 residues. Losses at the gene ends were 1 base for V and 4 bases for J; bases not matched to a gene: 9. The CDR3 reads CASSLDLAVILTGELFF. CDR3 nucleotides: TGTGCCAGCAGCTTAGACCTAGCGGTAATTCTCACCGGGGAGCTGTTTTTT.

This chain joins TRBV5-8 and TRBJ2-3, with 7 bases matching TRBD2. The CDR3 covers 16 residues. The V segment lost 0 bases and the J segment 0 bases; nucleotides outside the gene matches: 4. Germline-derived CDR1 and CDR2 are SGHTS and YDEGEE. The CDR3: CASSLVGSGSTDTQYF. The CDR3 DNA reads TGTGCCAGCAGCTTGGTTGGTAGCGGGAGCACAGATACGCAGTATTTT.

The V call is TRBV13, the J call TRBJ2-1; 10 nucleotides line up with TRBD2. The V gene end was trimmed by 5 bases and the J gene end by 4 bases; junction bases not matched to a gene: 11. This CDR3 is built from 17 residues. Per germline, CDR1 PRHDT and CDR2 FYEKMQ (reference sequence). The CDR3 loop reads CASSRPLLAGVYNEQFF. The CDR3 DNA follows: TGTGCCAGCAGCCGGCCCCTTCTAGCGGGAGTGTACAATGAGCAGTTCTTC.

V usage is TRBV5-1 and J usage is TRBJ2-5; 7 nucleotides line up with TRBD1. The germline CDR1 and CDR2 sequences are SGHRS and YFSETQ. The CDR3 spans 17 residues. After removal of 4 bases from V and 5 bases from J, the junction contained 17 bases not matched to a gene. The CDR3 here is CASSIYRQRGLGETQYF. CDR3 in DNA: TGCGCCAGCAGCATATACCGCCAGAGGGGGCTTGGCGAGACCCAGTACTTC.

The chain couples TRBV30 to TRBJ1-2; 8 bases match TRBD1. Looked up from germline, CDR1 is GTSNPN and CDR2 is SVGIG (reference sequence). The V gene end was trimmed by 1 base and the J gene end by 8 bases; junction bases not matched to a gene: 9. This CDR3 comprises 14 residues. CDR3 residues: CAWSANQGAWGYTF. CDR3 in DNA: TGTGCCTGGAGTGCCAACCAGGGGGCTTGGGGCTACACCTTC.

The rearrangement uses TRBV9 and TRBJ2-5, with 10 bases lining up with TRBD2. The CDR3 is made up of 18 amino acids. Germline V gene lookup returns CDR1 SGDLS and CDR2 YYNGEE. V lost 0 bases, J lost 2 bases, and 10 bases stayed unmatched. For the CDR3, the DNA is TGTGCCAGCAGCGTAGGGAGTCGAGCGGGAGGGCTTCAAGAGACCCAGTACTTC. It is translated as CASSVGSRAGGLQETQYF.

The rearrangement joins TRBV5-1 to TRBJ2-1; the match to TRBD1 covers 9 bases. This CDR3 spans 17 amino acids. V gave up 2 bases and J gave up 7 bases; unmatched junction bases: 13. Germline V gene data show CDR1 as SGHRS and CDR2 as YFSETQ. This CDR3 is CASSFRPGQGRENEQFF. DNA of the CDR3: TGCGCCAGCAGCTTTCGGCCGGGACAGGGAAGGGAAAATGAGCAGTTCTTC. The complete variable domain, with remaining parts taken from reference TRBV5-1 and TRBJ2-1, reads KAGVTQTPRYLIKTRGQQVTLSCSPISGHRSVSWYQQTPGQGLQFLFEYFSETQRNKGNFPGRFSGRQFSNSRSEMNVSTLELGDSALYLCASSFRPGQGRENEQFFGPGTRLTVL.

The CDR3 sequence: CASSLSSTGVQHF. As DNA, the CDR3 is TGTGCCAGCAGTTTATCGAGTACAGGGGTCCAGCATTTT. The chain recombines TRBV28 with TRBJ1-5; 7 nucleotides match TRBD1. From germline, CDR1 is MDHEN and CDR2 SYDVKM. J lost 12 bases, V lost 1 base, and 6 bases had no gene match. The CDR3 has 13 residues. Complete variable domain (other parts from reference TRBV28 and TRBJ1-5): DVKVTQSSRYLVKRTGEKVFLECVQDMDHENMFWYRQDPGLGLRLIYFSYDVKMKEKGDIPEGYSVSREKKERFSLILESASTNQTSMYLCASSLSSTGVQHFGDGTRLSIL.

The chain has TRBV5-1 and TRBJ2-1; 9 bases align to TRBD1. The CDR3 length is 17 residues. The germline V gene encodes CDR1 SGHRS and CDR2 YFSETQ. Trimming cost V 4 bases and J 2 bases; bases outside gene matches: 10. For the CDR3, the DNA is TGCGCCAGCAGCAACCCACCACAGGGGGCAACCTACAATGAGCAGTTCTTC. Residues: CASSNPPQGATYNEQFF.

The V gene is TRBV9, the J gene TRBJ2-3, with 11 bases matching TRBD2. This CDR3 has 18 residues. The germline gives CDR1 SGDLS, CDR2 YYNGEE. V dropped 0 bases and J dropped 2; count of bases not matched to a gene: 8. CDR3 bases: TGTGCCAGCAGCGTAGGTAGCGGGAGGGCCTGGGTCACAGATACGCAGTATTTT. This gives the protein CASSVGSGRAWVTDTQYF.

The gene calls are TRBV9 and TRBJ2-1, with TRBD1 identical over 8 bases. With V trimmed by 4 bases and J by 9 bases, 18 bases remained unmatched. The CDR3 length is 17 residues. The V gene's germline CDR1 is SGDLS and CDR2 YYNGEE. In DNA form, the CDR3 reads TGTGCCAGCAGCCCACGTCGGACAGGGTCCGTCGGTAGTGAGCAGTTCTTC. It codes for CASSPRRTGSVGSEQFF.

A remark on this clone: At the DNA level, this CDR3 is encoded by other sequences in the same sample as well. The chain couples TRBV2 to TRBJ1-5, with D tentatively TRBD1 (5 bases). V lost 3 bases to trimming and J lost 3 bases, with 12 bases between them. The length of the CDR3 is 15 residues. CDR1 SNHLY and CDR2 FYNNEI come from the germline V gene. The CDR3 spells CASSESQGYNQPQHF. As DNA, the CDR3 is TGTGCCAGCAGTGAGTCCCAGGGCTACAATCAGCCCCAGCATTTT.